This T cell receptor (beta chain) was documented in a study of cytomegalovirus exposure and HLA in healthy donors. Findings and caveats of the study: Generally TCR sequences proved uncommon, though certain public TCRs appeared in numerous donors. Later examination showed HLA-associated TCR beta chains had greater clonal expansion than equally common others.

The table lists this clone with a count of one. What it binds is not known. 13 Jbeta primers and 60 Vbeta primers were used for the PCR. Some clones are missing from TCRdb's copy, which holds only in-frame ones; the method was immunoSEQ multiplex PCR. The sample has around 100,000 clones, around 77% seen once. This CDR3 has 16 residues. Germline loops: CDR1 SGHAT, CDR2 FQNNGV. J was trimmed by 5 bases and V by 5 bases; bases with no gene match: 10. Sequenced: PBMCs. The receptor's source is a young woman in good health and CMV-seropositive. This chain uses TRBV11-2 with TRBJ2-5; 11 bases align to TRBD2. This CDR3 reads CASSHRVAGGTETQYF. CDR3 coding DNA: TGTGCCAGCAGCCATAGGGTAGCGGGAGGGACGGAGACCCAGTACTTC.